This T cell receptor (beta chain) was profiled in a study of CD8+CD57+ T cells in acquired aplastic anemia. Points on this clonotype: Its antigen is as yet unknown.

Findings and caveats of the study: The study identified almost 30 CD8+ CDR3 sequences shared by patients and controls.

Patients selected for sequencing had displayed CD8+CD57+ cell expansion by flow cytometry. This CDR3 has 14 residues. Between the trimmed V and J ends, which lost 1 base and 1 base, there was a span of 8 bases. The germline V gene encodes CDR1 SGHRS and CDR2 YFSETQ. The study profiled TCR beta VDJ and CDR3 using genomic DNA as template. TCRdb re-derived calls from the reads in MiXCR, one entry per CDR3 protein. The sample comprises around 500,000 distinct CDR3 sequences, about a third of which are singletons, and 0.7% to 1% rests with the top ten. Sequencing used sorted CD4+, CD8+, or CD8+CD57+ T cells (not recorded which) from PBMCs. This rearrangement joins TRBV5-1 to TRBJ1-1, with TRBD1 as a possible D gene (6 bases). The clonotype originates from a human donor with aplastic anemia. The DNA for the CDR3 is TGCGCCAGCAGCTTGAGGGGGGAGAACACTGAAGCTTTCTTT. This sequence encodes CASSLRGENTEAFF.